The 10 T cell receptor beta chains reported below all come from one sample, sequenced in a study of CD8 T cells in Susac syndrome. It was with random hexamers that 0.5 to 1 ug RNA was reverse transcribed. MiXCR was run by TCRdb on the immunoSEQ multiplex PCR reads, yielding one entry per CDR3 protein. The sample lists hundreds of thousands of distinct CDR3 sequences; around 93% were seen once. Sequences were obtained from CD4+ T cells from PBMCs. These receptor sequences come from a human donor with multiple sclerosis.

The chain combines TRBV20-1 with TRBJ2-6; possibly TRBD2 for D (6 bases). CDR1 is DFQATT and CDR2 is SNEGSKA in the germline V gene (reference sequence). This CDR3 has 13 amino acids. V lost 6 bases and J lost 2, with 8 bases in between. The CDR3 coding sequence is TGCAGTGCCCGCGGGGCTGGGGCCAACGTCCTGACTTTC. Amino acid sequence: CSARGAGANVLTF.

This chain connects TRBV9 to TRBJ2-1; 10 bases are shared with TRBD2. V gave up 4 bases and J gave up 0 bases; unmatched junction bases: 13. The CDR3 loop spans 19 amino acids. In germline, CDR1 is SGDLS, CDR2 YYNGEE. The CDR3 is CASSPRGSGGQSSYNEQFF. The CDR3 DNA reads TGTGCCAGCAGCCCCAGGGGTAGCGGGGGGCAAAGCTCCTACAATGAGCAGTTCTTC.

The chain uses TRBV13 and TRBJ1-2; 8 bases line up with TRBD1. This CDR3 comprises 15 residues. With V trimmed by 0 bases and J by 8 bases, 8 bases remained unmatched. Germline CDR1 reads PRHDT; CDR2 reads FYEKMQ (reference sequence). CDR3 nucleotide sequence: TGTGCCAGCAGCTTAGGCCGACAGGGGAATCACGGCTACACCTTC. It codes for CASSLGRQGNHGYTF.

The V call is TRBV10-3, the J call TRBJ2-7; D gene uncertain. V was pared by 3 bases and J by 12 bases, with 15 bases between. CDR1 is ENHRY, CDR2 SYGVKD, per germline. The CDR3 sequence is 12 residues long. CDR3 amino acids: CAISEGRSDLYV. The CDR3 nucleotides read TGTGCCATCAGTGAAGGCAGGTCCGATCTGTACGTC.

The J gene is TRBJ2-7, the V gene TRBV2; possible D gene TRBD1, 6 bases. V lost 6 bases and J lost 0, with 12 bases in between. Germline V gene data show CDR1 as SNHLY and CDR2 as FYNNEI. This CDR3 spans 14 amino acids. The CDR3 DNA reads as TGTGCCAGCAGGCGAACAGGGAGCTCCTACGAGCAGTACGTC. Protein product: CASRRTGSSYEQYV.

The rearrangement links TRBV12-3 or TRBV12-4 to TRBJ1-3, with no clear D. The CDR3 is 15 amino acids. Trimming stripped 4 bases from V and 0 bases from J, with 10 bases between. The CDR3 region has the DNA TGTGCCAGCAGTTACTGGGGAGGCTCTGGAAACACCATATATTTT. Its protein is CASSYWGGSGNTIYF.

The chain recombines TRBV5-4 with TRBJ2-3, with 11 bases lining up with TRBD2. V gave up 4 bases and J gave up 6 bases; unmatched junction bases: 10. CDR3 length equals 16 residues. Germline-derived CDR1 and CDR2 are SGHNT and YYREEE (reference sequence). The CDR3, as DNA: TGTGCCAGCAGCCCTGTGACTAGCGGGGCGGAGGATACGCAGTATTTT. Protein product: CASSPVTSGAEDTQYF.

This sequence joins TRBV2 and TRBJ2-4, with D perhaps matching TRBD2 (5 bases). The CDR3 covers 17 residues. Per the germline V gene, CDR1 is SNHLY and CDR2 is FYNNEI. V lost 6 bases to trimming and J lost 2 bases, with 20 bases between them. CDR3 DNA sequence: TGTGCCAGCAGCCCCGGACGCGGGTTTGGGTCCAAAAACATTCAGTACTTC. As protein: CASSPGRGFGSKNIQYF.

The chain combines TRBV19 with TRBJ2-5; a weak D match, TRBD1 (5 bases). Germline lookup yields CDR1 LNHDA and CDR2 SQIVND (reference sequence). The length of the CDR3 is 15 residues. The V end was cut by 5 bases, the J end by 4 bases, with 17 bases between. CDR3 amino acids: CASSLRVVPGETQYF. As DNA, the CDR3 is TGTGCCAGTAGTCTCAGGGTTGTCCCGGGAGAGACCCAGTACTTC.

The chain links TRBV6-1 to TRBJ2-3, with a tentative D call TRBD1 (5 bases). Trimming cost V 5 bases and J 3 bases, with 21 bases left between them. CDR1 is MNHNS and CDR2 is SASEGT in the germline V gene. The CDR3 extends over 17 amino acids. As DNA, the CDR3 is TGTGCCAGCAGTCCCCCCAGGGCCGGCCTAGGGACAGATACGCAGTATTTT. Encoded protein: CASSPPRAGLGTDTQYF.